These 17 T cell receptor beta chains were all obtained from the same sample, sequenced in a study of beta chain features in type 1 diabetes. Findings and caveats of the study: TCRB CDR3s from Type 1 diabetes patients were moderately but significantly shorter in all four CD4+ subsets.

What was sequenced were expressed TCRB transcripts, since all of the isolated RNA had been reverse transcribed. The protocol was immunoSEQ multiplex PCR, while the TCRdb copy is restricted to in-frame clones and leaves out a portion. Of 300,000 to 450,000 clones in the sample, around 10% were seen once. These receptors' antigens are unknown. The sequencing input was central memory CD4+ T cells from blood. These receptors were collected from a man aged 25-40 years with type 1 diabetes.

The sample holds a few counts of this clone. This chain uses TRBV6-5 with TRBJ2-1; 12 positions match TRBD2. V shed 4 bases and J 7 bases; nucleotides not matched to a gene: 5. From germline, CDR1 is MNHEY and CDR2 SVGAGI. CDR3 length: 15 residues. The CDR3 reads CASSSETSGSNEQFF. The DNA of the CDR3 is TGTGCCAGCAGTTCCGAGACTAGCGGGAGTAATGAGCAGTTCTTC.

V gene TRBV29-1 combines with J gene TRBJ2-5, with a tentative D call TRBD1 (5 bases). The CDR3 runs 14 residues. V gave up 4 bases and J gave up 1 base, with 13 bases separating them. The germline V gene encodes CDR1 SQVTM and CDR2 ANQGSEA. The DNA of the CDR3 is TGCAGCGTTGTTCTGTGGCAGGGCCAAGAGACCCAGTACTTC. Protein: CSVVLWQGQETQYF.

The V call is TRBV11-2, the J call TRBJ2-6, with unresolved D. Between the trimmed V and J ends, which lost 8 bases and 4 bases, there was a span of 12 bases. Germline-derived CDR1 and CDR2 are SGHAT and FQNNGV. The CDR3 runs 14 residues. The CDR3 DNA follows: TGTGCCAGCCGACTGGCGACCGGGGCCAACGTCCTGACTTTC. It translates to CASRLATGANVLTF.

This clone has a handful of counts. V is TRBV6-4 and J is TRBJ2-7; maybe TRBD2 (5 bases). The CDR3 is 15 residues long. V dropped 6 bases and J dropped 7 bases, with 22 bases sitting between them. Germline CDR1 reads MRHNA; CDR2 reads SNTAGT. This chain's CDR3 is CASSRPGSQRGEQYF. The CDR3 DNA sequence: TGTGCCAGCAGCCGACCCGGGTCCCAACGAGGGGAGCAGTACTTC.

This clone was observed a handful of times. This sequence joins TRBV7-9 and TRBJ1-1; no reliable D call. Trimming shortened V by 1 base and J by 10 bases, and 16 bases separated the two germline ends. Per germline, CDR1 SEHNR and CDR2 FQNEAQ (reference sequence). This CDR3 spans 14 amino acids. The DNA of the CDR3 is TGTGCCAGCAGCTTAGGGCAAATGACTGAATCAGCTTTCTTT. This codes for CASSLGQMTESAFF.

The rearrangement joins TRBV12-5 to TRBJ1-1, with D hard to call. Germline CDR1 and CDR2: LGHNT and FRNRAP. The CDR3 totals 11 residues. V lost 4 bases and J lost 10, with 10 bases in between. CDR3 bases: TGTGCTAGTGGTTCGCGGGTCCCAGCTTTCTTT. Translating gives CASGSRVPAFF.

This chain connects TRBV4-3 to TRBJ2-3; D unresolved. The CDR3 has 14 amino acids. V was pared by 6 bases and J by 9 bases, with 19 bases between. Germline CDR1 is LGHNA and CDR2 is YSLEER. CDR3 sequence (DNA): TGCGCCAGCAGTCAATCTAGTACCAGAGGCACGCAGTATTTT. This sequence encodes CASSQSSTRGTQYF.

Note on this clone: A single base separates this from a much larger clone, so it may be a read error. In the same sample, other DNA sequences code for this CDR3. This chain connects TRBV7-9 to TRBJ1-3; D ambiguous. This CDR3 is built from 15 residues. The germline gives CDR1 SEHNR, CDR2 FQNEAQ (reference sequence). CDR3 in DNA: TGTGCCAGCAGCTTAGGGGAGGTTTCCGGAAACACCATATACTTT. Encoded protein: CASSLGEVSGNTIYF.

In regard to this clone: It is likely a read error: a sequence one base away is far more abundant. The chain is built from TRBV23-1 and TRBJ1-5; weak D call: TRBD1 (5 bases). Being an ORF, TRBV23-1 has a function that is uncertain. The CDR3 runs 13 residues. Trimming stripped 6 bases from V and 5 bases from J, with 11 bases between. This CDR3 reads CASSQGEDQPQHF. The CDR3 DNA sequence: TGCGCCAGCAGCCAAGGGGAAGATCAGCCCCAGCATTTT.

Only a few counts were recorded for this clone. The rearrangement links TRBV5-1 to TRBJ2-2; 7 bases align to TRBD1. Looked up from germline, CDR1 is SGHRS and CDR2 is YFSETQ. V lost 4 bases, J lost 7 bases, and 10 bases stayed unmatched. This CDR3 contains 15 residues. CDR3 nucleotide sequence: TGCGCCAGCAGCCAGGGAAGACAGGGTGACGGGGAGCTGTTTTTT. Protein: CASSQGRQGDGELFF.

V usage is TRBV2 and J usage is TRBJ2-2; either TRBD1 or TRBD2 may fit D (5 bases each). Germline-derived CDR1 and CDR2 are SNHLY and FYNNEI. V dropped 3 bases and J dropped 3 bases, with 5 bases sitting between them. This CDR3 has 13 amino acids. CDR3 bases: TGTGCCAGCAGTGAGGGACACACCGGGGAGCTGTTTTTT. Translation gives CASSEGHTGELFF.

The CDR3 loop is CASTLGQARGQPQHF. The CDR3 DNA reads as TGTGCCAGTACCCTCGGACAGGCCAGGGGTCAGCCCCAGCATTTT. The chain links TRBV19 to TRBJ1-5; TRBD1 matches 7 bases. CDR1 and CDR2 from the germline V gene are LNHDA and SQIVND (reference sequence). J gave up 6 bases and V 7 bases, and 12 bases lay outside the gene matches. The CDR3 is 15 amino acids.

V is TRBV5-1 and J is TRBJ2-1, with 13 bases identical to TRBD2. Losses at the gene ends were 4 bases for V and 9 bases for J; bases not matched to a gene: 7. This CDR3 is 15 amino acids long. The germline gives CDR1 SGHRS, CDR2 YFSETQ. The CDR3 reads CASSTGLAGAVEQFF. The CDR3 coding sequence is TGCGCCAGCAGCACTGGACTAGCGGGAGCCGTTGAGCAGTTCTTC. The full variable domain, its missing parts supplied by reference TRBV5-1 and TRBJ2-1, is KAGVTQTPRYLIKTRGQQVTLSCSPISGHRSVSWYQQTPGQGLQFLFEYFSETQRNKGNFPGRFSGRQFSNSRSEMNVSTLELGDSALYLCASSTGLAGAVEQFFGPGTRLTVL.

This clone has more than one count but fewer than ten. The V call is TRBV6-5, the J call TRBJ1-2; D remains ambiguous. Germline assignment: CDR1 MNHEY and CDR2 SVGAGI. V lost 2 bases to trimming and J lost 4 bases, with 5 bases between them. The CDR3 is 12 amino acids. The CDR3 reads CASSYTGYGYTF. The DNA for the CDR3 is TGTGCCAGCAGTTACACTGGCTATGGCTACACCTTC.

The chain uses TRBV18 and TRBJ1-5; D may be TRBD1 (5 bases). Germline CDR1 is KGHSH and CDR2 is LQKENI. The CDR3 is 17 residues long. The V end lost 5 bases, the J end lost 0 bases, and 17 bases lay between the germline ends. CDR3 sequence: CASSYRSDAISNQPQHF. For the CDR3, the DNA is TGTGCCAGCTCATACAGGTCCGATGCTATTAGCAATCAGCCCCAGCATTTT.

J is TRBJ2-7 and V is TRBV29-1, with D tentatively TRBD1 (6 bases). The V gene lost 4 bases and the J gene lost 0 bases, with 13 bases spanning the gap. This CDR3 contains 14 residues. CDR1 is SQVTM and CDR2 is ANQGSEA in the germline V gene. The CDR3 loop is CSVVVRDNSYEQYF. The CDR3 nucleotides read TGCAGCGTTGTAGTAAGGGACAACTCCTACGAGCAGTACTTC.

This clone was observed a few times. V and J are TRBV25-1 and TRBJ2-5; D is perhaps TRBD1 (6 bases). The germline CDR1 and CDR2 sequences are MGHDK and SYGVNS. The CDR3 runs 16 residues. Deletions cut 6 bases from V and 0 bases from J, with 17 bases between. The CDR3 coding sequence is TGTGCCAGCAGCCCGGCAAGGACAGAGTACCAAGAGACCCAGTACTTC. Encoded protein: CASSPARTEYQETQYF. Looking up the rest from reference TRBV25-1 and TRBJ2-5 gives the full variable domain: EADIYQTPRYLVIGTGKKITLECSQTMGHDKMYWYQQDPGMELHLIHYSYGVNSTEKGDLSSESTVSRIRTEHFPLTLESARPSHTSQYLCASSPARTEYQETQYFGPGTRLLVL.